This TCR beta chain was sequenced in a study of shared clonotypes between healthy human individuals. The wider study: Samples came from a couple of female and three male donors aged 18 to 49.

Findings and caveats of the study: Shared clonotypes: approximately 4.5% naive CD4, roughly 3.8% naive CD8, about 2.5% memory CD4, 0.4% to 0.45% memory CD8.

Remarks on this clone: Antigen: not known.

As defined, naive CD8 cells were CD45RO-negative and positively selected for CCR7, with terminally differentiated effector memory CD45RA+ cells excluded. CDR3 length: 15 amino acids. Germline-derived CDR1 and CDR2 are SQVTM and ANQGSEA. The V and J ends lost 5 bases and 5 bases respectively, with 22 bases between them. Sequencing used immunoSEQ multiplex PCR; TCRdb keeps in-frame clones, though not all of them. The sample records about 2.1 million clones, roughly 91% being singletons. The chain is built from TRBV29-1 and TRBJ2-7, with TRBD2 as a possible D gene (5 bases). The receptor was isolated from a man aged 18 to 30 in good health. Some clones in this sample may be carry-over from other donors' samples. Sequenced input: naive CD8+ T cells from PBMCs. The CDR3 reads CSVNISPPQTNEQYF. The CDR3 coding sequence is TGCAGCGTTAACATATCCCCACCCCAGACTAACGAGCAGTACTTC.